This T cell receptor beta chain was recovered during a study of blood T cell repertoires in COVID-19. Study-wide context: Acute and convalescent COVID-19 specimens originated in the United States, Italy and Spain. T cells, B-cell-depleted T cells, or PBMCs provided the cDNA or gDNA that served as material.

Data came from immunoSEQ multiplex PCR; TCRdb stores just in-frame clones and leaves some out. The data show about 220,000 clones, 88% seen once. Symptom resolution, clearance, or two negative PCRs marked the recovered donors of Cohort 3. This CDR3 is built from 13 residues. Trimming pared 3 bases from V and 5 bases from J, leaving 10 bases between. Germline V gives CDR1 SNHLY, CDR2 FYNNEI. Sequenced: PBMCs or T cells enriched from blood (not recorded which). The chain links TRBV2 to TRBJ1-2, with D perhaps matching TRBD1 (5 bases). This receptor was identified in a woman in her 30s who had recovered from COVID-19. The CDR3 bases are TGTGCCAGCAGTGAGGGGGGTCCTTATGGCTACACCTTC. Translation gives CASSEGGPYGYTF.